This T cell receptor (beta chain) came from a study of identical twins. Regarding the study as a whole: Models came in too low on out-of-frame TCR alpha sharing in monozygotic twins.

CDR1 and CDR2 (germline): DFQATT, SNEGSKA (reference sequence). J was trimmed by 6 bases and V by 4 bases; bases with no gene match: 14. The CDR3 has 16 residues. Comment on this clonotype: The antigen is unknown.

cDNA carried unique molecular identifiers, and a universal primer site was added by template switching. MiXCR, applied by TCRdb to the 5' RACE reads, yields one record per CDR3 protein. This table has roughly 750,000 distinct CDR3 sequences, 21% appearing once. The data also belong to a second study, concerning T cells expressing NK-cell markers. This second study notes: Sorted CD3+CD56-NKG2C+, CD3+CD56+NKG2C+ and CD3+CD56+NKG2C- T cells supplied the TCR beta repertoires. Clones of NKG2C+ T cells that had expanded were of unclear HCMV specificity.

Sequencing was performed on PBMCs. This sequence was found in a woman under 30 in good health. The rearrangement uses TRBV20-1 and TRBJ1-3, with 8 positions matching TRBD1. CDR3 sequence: CSAKPEPGQGQNTIYF. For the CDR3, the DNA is TGCAGTGCTAAACCGGAGCCTGGACAGGGCCAAAACACCATATATTTT.